What follows is one T cell receptor (beta chain) and its context. Its antigen remains unidentified. This specimen belongs to a study of long-term antiretroviral therapy in people with HIV. General study results and limits: Diversity increased after ART yet remained lower than in transplant donor controls.

CDR3 size: 21 residues. With V trimmed by 0 bases and J by 7 bases, 17 bases remained unmatched. CDR1 is LNHNV and CDR2 is YYDKDF in the germline V gene (reference sequence). Runs used v3.0 of the immunoSEQ assay and were done at survey level. This table comes from immunoSEQ multiplex PCR, and its TCRdb copy is limited to in-frame clones, with some not included. The profile shows approximately 26,000 clones, approximately 78% of them singletons. The rearrangement joins TRBV15 to TRBJ2-1, with 14 bases fitting TRBD2. Source: unsorted PBMCs, taken 2.9 years after starting antiretroviral therapy. The sequence came from a man aged 45-65 years with HIV. For the CDR3, the DNA is TGTGCCACCAGCAGAGATTGGGCTAGAGGACTAGCGGGGGGACGTCGAAATGAGCAGTTCTTC. It codes for CATSRDWARGLAGGRRNEQFF. The complete variable domain, with remaining parts taken from reference TRBV15 and TRBJ2-1, reads DAMVIQNPRYQVTQFGKPVTLSCSQTLNHNVMYWYQQKSSQAPKLLFHYYDKDFNNEADTPDNFQSRRPNTSFCFLDIRSPGLGDTAMYLCATSRDWARGLAGGRRNEQFFGPGTRLTVL.